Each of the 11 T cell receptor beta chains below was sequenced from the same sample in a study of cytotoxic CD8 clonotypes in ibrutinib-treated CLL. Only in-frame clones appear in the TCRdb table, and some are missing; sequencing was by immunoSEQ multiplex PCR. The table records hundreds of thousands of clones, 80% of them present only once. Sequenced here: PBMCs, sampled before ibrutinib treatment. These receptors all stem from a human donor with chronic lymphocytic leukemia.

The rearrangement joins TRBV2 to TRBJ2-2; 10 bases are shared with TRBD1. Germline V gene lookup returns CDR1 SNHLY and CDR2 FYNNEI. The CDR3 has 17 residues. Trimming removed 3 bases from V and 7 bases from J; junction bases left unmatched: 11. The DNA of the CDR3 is TGTGCCAGCAGTGATCGCCGACAGGGGGCTACTGACGGGGAGCTGTTTTTT. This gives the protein CASSDRRQGATDGELFF.

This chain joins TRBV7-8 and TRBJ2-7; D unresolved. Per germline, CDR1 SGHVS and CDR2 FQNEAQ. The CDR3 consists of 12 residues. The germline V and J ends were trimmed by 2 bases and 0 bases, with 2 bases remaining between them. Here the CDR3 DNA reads TGTGCCAGCAGCTTATTCTCCTACGAGCAGTACTTC. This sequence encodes CASSLFSYEQYF.

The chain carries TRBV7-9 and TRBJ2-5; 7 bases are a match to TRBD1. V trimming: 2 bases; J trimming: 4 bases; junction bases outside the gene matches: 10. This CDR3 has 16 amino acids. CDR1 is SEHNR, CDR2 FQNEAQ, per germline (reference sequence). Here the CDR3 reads CASSLLPDRVPETQYF. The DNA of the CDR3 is TGTGCCAGCAGCTTACTCCCCGACAGGGTCCCAGAGACCCAGTACTTC.

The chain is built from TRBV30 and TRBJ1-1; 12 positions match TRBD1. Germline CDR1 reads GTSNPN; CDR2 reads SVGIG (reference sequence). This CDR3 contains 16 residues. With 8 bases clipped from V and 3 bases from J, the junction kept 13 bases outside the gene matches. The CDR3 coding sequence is TGTGCCGGGAAAAGGGACAGGGGGCCTTGGGACACTGAAGCTTTCTTT. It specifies CAGKRDRGPWDTEAFF.

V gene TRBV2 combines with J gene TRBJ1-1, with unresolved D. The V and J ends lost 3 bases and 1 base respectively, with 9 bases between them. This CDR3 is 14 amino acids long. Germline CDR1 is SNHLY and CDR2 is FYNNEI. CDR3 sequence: CASSDNRANTEAFF. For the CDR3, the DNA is TGTGCCAGCAGTGACAACAGAGCGAACACTGAAGCTTTCTTT.

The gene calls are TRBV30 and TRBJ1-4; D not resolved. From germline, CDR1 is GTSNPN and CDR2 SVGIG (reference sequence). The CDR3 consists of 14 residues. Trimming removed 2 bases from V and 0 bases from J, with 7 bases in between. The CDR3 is CAWSRSATNEKLFF. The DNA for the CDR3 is TGTGCCTGGAGTAGGTCTGCAACTAATGAAAAACTGTTTTTT.

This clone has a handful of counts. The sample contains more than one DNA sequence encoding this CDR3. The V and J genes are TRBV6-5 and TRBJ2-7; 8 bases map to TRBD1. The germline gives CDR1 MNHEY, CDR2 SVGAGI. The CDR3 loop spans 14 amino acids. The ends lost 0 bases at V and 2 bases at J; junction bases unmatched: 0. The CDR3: CASSYSQGAYEQYF. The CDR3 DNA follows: TGTGCCAGCAGTTACTCACAGGGGGCCTACGAGCAGTACTTC.

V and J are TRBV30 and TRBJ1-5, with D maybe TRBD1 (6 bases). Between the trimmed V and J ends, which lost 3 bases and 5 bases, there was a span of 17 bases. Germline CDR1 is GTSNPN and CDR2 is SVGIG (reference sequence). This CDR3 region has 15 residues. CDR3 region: CAWSGDRYIDQPQHF. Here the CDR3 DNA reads TGTGCCTGGAGCGGAGACAGGTATATTGATCAGCCCCAGCATTTT.

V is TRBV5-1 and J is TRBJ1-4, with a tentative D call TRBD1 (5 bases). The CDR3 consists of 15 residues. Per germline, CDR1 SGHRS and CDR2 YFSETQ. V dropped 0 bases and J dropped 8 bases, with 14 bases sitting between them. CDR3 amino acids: CASSLGVGGAEKLFF. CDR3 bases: TGCGCCAGCAGCTTGGGTGTGGGGGGAGCCGAAAAACTGTTTTTT. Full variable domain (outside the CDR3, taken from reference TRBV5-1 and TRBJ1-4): KAGVTQTPRYLIKTRGQQVTLSCSPISGHRSVSWYQQTPGQGLQFLFEYFSETQRNKGNFPGRFSGRQFSNSRSEMNVSTLELGDSALYLCASSLGVGGAEKLFFGSGTQLSVL.

Here the CDR3 reads CASSWSGRGETQYF. The CDR3 DNA sequence: TGCGCCAGCAGCTGGAGCGGGAGGGGGGAGACCCAGTACTTC. The rearrangement joins TRBV5-1 to TRBJ2-5; 10 bases fit TRBD2. With V trimmed by 3 bases and J by 5 bases, 4 bases remained unmatched. This CDR3 spans 14 amino acids. Germline lookup yields CDR1 SGHRS and CDR2 YFSETQ.

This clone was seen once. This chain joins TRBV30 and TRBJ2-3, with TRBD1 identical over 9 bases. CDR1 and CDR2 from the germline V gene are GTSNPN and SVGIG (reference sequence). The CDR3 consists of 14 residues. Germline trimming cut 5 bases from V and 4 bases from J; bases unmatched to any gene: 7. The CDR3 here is CAWEGQGFADTQYF. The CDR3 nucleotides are TGTGCCTGGGAAGGACAGGGGTTCGCAGATACGCAGTATTTT. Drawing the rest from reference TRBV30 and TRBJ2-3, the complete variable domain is SQTIHQWPATLVQPVGSPLSLECTVEGTSNPNLYWYRQAAGRGLQLLFYSVGIGQISSEVPQNLSASRPQDRQFILSSKKLLLSDSGFYLCAWEGQGFADTQYFGPGTRLTVL.